This T cell receptor (beta chain) was sequenced during a study of blood T cell repertoires in COVID-19. Study at large: Nucleic acid was either cDNA or gDNA, and it came from T cells, B-cell-depleted T cells, or PBMCs.

The germline V gene encodes CDR1 SGHRS and CDR2 YFSETQ. V gave up 0 bases and J gave up 5 bases, with 6 bases separating them. The CDR3 is made up of 14 amino acids. Sequencing was performed with immunoSEQ multiplex PCR; in TCRdb, only in-frame clones are kept and a portion is missing. The sample has around 190,000 clones, almost 90% seen once. The chain uses TRBV5-1 and TRBJ1-6; no firm D call. The material sequenced was peripheral blood. The TCR was taken from a man aged 18 to 29 with active or convalescent COVID-19. The CDR3 here is CASSLEHNNSPLHF. The DNA of the CDR3 is TGCGCCAGCAGCTTGGAGCATAATAATTCACCCCTCCACTTT.